The entry below gives a single T cell receptor beta chain sequence along with its context. Its target is unknown. What was sequenced were expressed TCRB transcripts, since all of the isolated RNA had been reverse transcribed. The method was immunoSEQ multiplex PCR; TCRdb's version includes in-frame clones alone and lacks a portion of them. Of 300,000 to 350,000 clones in the sample, about 18% are singletons; the top ten hold about 0.045%. This sample was included in a study of beta chain features in type 1 diabetes. Study conclusions and caveats: Naive, central memory and Treg TCRB repertoires seemed to resemble each other more closely in patients than they did in healthy donors.

The CDR3 contains 14 residues. The germline V gene encodes CDR1 MGHRA and CDR2 YSYEKL. Trimming left V 3 bases short and J 5 bases short, with 13 bases between. The sample consisted of naive CD4+ T cells from blood. The receptor comes from a woman in her late teens or twenties in good health. The chain recombines TRBV4-1 with TRBJ1-2; a possible D gene is TRBD1 (5 bases). For the CDR3, the DNA is TGCGCCAGCAGCCAGGTCCCTCGGGGGTATGGCTACACCTTC. This encodes CASSQVPRGYGYTF.